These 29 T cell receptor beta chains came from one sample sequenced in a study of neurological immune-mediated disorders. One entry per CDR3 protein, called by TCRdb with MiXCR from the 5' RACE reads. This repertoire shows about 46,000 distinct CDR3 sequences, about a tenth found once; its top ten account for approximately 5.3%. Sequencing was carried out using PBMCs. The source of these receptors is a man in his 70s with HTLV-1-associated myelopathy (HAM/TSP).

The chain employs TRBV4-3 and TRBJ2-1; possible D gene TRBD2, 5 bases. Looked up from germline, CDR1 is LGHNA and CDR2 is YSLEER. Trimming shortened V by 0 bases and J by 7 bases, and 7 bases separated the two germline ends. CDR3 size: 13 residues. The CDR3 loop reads CASSQDWRNEQFF. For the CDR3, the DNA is TGCGCCAGCAGCCAAGATTGGAGGAATGAGCAGTTCTTC.

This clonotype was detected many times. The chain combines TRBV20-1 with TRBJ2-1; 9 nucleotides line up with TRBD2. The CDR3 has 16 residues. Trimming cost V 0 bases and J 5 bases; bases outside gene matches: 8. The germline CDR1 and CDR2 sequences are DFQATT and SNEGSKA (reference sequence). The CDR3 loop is CSARDWLAGTNNEQFF. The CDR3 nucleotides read TGCAGTGCTAGAGATTGGCTAGCGGGAACCAACAATGAGCAGTTCTTC.

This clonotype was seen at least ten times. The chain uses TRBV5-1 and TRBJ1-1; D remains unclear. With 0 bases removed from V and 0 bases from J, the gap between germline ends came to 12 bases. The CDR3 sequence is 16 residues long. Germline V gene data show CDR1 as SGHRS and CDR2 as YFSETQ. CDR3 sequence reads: CASSLGNRYMNTEAFF. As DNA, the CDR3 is TGCGCCAGCAGCTTGGGTAACAGATACATGAACACTGAAGCTTTCTTT.

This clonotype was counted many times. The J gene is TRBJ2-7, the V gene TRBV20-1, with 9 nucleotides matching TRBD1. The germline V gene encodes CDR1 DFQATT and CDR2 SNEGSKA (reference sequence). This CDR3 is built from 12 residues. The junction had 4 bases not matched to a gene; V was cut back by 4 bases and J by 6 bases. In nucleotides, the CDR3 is TGCAGTGCTACGACAGGGGGGGGCGAGCAGTACTTC. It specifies CSATTGGGEQYF.

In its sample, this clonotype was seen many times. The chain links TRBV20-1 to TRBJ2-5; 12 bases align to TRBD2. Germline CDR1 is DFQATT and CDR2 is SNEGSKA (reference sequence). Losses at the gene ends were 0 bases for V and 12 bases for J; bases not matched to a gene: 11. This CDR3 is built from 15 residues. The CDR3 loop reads CSARDLAGGPSLEYF. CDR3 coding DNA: TGCAGTGCTAGAGATCTAGCGGGAGGGCCCAGCCTTGAGTACTTC.

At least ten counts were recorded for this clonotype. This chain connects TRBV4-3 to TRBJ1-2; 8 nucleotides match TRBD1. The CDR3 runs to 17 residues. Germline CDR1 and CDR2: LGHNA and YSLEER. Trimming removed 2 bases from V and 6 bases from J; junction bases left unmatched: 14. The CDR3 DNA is TGCGCCAGCAGCCAATATCCGGGGGGGGGACAGGTTCATGGCTACACCTTC. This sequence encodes CASSQYPGGGQVHGYTF.

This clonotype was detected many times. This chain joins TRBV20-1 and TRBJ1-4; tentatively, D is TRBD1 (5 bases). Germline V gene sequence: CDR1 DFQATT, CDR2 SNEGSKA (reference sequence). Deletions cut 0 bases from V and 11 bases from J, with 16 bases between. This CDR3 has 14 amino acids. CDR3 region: CSARDVRRGGKLFF. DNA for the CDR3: TGCAGTGCTAGAGACGTGAGAAGGGGTGGCAAACTGTTTTTT.

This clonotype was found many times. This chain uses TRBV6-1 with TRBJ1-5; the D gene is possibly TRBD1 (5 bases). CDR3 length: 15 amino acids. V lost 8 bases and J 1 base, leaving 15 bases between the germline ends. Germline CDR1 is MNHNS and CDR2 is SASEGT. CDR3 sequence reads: CASEVFWDSNQPQHF. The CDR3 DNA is TGTGCCAGCGAGGTTTTCTGGGACAGCAATCAGCCCCAGCATTTT.

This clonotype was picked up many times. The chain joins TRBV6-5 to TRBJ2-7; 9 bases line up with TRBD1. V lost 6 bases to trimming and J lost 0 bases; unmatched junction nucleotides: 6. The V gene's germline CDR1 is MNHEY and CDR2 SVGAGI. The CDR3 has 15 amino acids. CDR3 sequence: CASSIKTGGSYEQYF. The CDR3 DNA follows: TGTGCCAGCAGCATCAAGACAGGGGGCTCCTACGAGCAGTACTTC.

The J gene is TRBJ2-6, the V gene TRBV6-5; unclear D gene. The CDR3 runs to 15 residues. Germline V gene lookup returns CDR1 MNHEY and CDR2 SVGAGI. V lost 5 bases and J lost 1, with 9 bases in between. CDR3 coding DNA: TGTGCCAGCAGTCTGGTTCCTTCTGGGGCCAACGTCCTGACTTTC. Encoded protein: CASSLVPSGANVLTF.

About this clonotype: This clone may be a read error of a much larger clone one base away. CDR3 protein: CANTSGGTDAYEQYF. DNA for the CDR3: TGTGCCAACACCTCCGGCGGGACAGACGCCTACGAGCAGTACTTC. The chain joins TRBV28 to TRBJ2-7; D might be TRBD1 (7 bases). The CDR3 length is 15 residues. V was cut by 10 bases and J by 2 bases, with 21 bases left in between. The germline V gene has CDR1 MDHEN and CDR2 SYDVKM.

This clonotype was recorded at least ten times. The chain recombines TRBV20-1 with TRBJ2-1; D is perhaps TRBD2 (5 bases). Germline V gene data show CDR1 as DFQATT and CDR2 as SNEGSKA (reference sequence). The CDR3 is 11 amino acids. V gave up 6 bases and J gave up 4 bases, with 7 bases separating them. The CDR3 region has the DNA TGCAGTGCGTCGGGATACAATGAGCAGTTCTTC. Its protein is CSASGYNEQFF.

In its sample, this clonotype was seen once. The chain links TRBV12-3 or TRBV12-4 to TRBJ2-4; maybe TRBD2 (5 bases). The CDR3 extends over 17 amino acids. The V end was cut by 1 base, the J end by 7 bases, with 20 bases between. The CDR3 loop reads CASSLGVGDLLGNIQYF. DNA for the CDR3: TGTGCCAGCAGTTTAGGCGTGGGAGATCTGCTGGGGAACATTCAGTACTTC.

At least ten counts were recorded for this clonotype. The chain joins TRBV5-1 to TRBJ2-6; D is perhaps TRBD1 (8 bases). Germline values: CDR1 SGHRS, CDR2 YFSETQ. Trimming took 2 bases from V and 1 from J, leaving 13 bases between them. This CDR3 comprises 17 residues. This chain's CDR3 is CASSFGQGGSGANVLTF. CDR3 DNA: TGCGCCAGCAGCTTCGGACAGGGAGGGTCTGGGGCCAACGTCCTGACTTTC.

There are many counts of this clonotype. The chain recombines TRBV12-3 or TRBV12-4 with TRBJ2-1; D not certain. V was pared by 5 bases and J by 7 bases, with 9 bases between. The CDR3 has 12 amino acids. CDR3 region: CASSRWPNEQFF. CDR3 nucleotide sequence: TGTGCCAGCAGTCGGTGGCCGAATGAGCAGTTCTTC.

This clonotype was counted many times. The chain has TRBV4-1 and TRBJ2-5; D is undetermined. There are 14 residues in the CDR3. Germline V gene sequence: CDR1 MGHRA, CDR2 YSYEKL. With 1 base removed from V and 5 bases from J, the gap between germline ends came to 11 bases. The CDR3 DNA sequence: TGCGCCAGCAGCCAAGGACATTCCTTGGAGACCCAGTACTTC. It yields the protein CASSQGHSLETQYF.

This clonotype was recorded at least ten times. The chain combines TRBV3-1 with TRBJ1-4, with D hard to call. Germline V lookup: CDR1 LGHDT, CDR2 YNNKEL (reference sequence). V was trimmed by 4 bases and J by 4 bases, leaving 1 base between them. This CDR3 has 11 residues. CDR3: CASSRNEKLFF. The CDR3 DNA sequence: TGTGCCAGCAGCCGTAATGAAAAACTGTTTTTT. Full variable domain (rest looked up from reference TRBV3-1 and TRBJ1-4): DTAVSQTPKYLVTQMGNDKSIKCEQNLGHDTMYWYKQDSKKFLKIMFSYNNKELIINETVPNRFSPKSPDKAHLNLHINSLELGDSAVYFCASSRNEKLFFGSGTQLSVL.

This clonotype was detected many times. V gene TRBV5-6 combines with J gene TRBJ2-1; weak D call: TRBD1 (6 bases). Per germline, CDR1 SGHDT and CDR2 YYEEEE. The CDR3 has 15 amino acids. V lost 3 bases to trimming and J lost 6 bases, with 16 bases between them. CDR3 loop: CASSSEDRPRNEQFF. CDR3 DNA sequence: TGTGCCAGCAGCTCGGAAGACAGGCCCCGCAATGAGCAGTTCTTC.

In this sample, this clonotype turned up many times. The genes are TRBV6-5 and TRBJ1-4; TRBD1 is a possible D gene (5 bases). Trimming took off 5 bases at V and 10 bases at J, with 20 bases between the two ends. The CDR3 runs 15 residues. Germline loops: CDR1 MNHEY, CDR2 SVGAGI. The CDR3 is CASSRLGAIQGKLFF. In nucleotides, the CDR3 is TGTGCCAGCAGTCGACTTGGGGCTATTCAAGGAAAACTGTTTTTT.

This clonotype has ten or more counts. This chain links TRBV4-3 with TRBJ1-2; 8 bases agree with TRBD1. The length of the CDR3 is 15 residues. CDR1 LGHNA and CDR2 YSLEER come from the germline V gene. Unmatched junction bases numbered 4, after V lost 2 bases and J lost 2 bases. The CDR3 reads CASSQTTGANYGYTF. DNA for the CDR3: TGCGCCAGCAGCCAAACGACAGGGGCGAACTATGGCTACACCTTC.

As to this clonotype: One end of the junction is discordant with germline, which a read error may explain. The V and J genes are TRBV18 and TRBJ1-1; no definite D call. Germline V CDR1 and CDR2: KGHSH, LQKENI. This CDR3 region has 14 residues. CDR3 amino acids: CASSPDNRRTAAFF. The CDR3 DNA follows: TGTGCCAGCTCACCCGACAACAGACGCACTGCAGCTTTCTTT.

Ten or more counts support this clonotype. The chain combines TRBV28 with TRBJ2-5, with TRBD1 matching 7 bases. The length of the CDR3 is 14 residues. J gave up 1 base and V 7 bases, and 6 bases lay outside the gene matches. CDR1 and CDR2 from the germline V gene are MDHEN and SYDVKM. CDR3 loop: CASTNRGLQETQYF. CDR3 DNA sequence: TGTGCCAGCACCAACAGGGGCCTCCAAGAGACCCAGTACTTC.

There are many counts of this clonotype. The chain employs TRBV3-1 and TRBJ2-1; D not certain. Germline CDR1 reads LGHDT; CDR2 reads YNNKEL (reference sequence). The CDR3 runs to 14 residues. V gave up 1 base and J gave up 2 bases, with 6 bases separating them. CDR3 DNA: TGTGCCAGCAGCCAAGGCCTCGCCTACAATGAGCAGTTCTTC. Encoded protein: CASSQGLAYNEQFF.

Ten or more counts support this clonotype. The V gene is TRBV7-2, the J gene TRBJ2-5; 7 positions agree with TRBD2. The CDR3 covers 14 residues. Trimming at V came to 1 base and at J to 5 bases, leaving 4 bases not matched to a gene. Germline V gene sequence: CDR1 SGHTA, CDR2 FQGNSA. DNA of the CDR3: TGTGCCAGCAGCTTAGAGGGGACTACGGAGACCCAGTACTTC. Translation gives CASSLEGTTETQYF.

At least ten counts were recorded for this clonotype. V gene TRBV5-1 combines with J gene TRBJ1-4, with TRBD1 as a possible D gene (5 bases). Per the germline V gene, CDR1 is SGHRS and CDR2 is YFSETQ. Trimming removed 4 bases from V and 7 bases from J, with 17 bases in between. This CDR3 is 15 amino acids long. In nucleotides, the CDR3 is TGCGCCAGCAGCGCGGCTTCAGGGATGGGTGAAAAACTGTTTTTT. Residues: CASSAASGMGEKLFF.

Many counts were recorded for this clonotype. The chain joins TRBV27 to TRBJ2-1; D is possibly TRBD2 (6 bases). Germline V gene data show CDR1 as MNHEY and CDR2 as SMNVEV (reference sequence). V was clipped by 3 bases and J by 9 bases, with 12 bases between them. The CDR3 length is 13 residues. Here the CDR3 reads CASSFTMGGEQFF. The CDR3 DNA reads TGTGCCAGCAGTTTCACAATGGGGGGTGAGCAGTTCTTC.

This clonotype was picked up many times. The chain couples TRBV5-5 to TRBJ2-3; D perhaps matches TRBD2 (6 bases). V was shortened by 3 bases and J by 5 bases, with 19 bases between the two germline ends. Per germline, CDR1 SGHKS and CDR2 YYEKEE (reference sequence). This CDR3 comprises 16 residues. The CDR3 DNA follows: TGTGCCAGCAGCTGGGTGGCTGACGGGAGCTTAGATACGCAGTATTTT. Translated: CASSWVADGSLDTQYF.

In DNA, the CDR3 is TGTGCCACCTGGGGAAACACCATATATTTT. Translated, it gives CATWGNTIYF. The chain uses TRBV10-3 and TRBJ1-3; D unclear. The V gene lost 10 bases and the J gene lost 4 bases, with 5 bases spanning the gap. CDR3 length equals 10 residues. CDR1 is ENHRY, CDR2 SYGVKD, per germline.

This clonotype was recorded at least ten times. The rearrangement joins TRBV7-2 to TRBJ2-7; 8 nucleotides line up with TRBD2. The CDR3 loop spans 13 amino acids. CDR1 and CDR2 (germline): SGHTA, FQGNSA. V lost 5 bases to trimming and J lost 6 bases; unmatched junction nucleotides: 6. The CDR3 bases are TGTGCCAGCAGCCCGGGGGGGCTAGGCGAGCAGTACTTC. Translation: CASSPGGLGEQYF.